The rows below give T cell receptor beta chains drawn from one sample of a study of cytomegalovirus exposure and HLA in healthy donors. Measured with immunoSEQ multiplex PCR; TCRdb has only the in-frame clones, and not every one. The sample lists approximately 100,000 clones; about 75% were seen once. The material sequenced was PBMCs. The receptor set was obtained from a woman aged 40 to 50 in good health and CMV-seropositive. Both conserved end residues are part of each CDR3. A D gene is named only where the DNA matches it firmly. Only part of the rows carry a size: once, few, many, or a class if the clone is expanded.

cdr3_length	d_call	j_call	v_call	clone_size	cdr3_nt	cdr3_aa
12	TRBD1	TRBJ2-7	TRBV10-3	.	TGTGCCATCAGACAGGGGGCCTACGAGCAGTACTTC	CAIRQGAYEQYF
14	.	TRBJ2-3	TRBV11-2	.	TGTGCCAGCAGCTCCCGTCGGGGGACAGATACGCAGTATTTT	CASSSRRGTDTQYF
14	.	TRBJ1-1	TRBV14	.	TGTGCCAGCAGCCAAGCAGGGAGGTACACTGAAGCTTTCTTT	CASSQAGRYTEAFF
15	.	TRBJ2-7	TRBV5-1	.	TGCGCCAGCAGCTTGGAGACAGGAGCTTCCTACGAGCAGTACTTC	CASSLETGASYEQYF
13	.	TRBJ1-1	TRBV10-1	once	TGCGCCAGCCTGAGGGAGGAGGCCTCTGAAGCTTTCTTT	CASLREEASEAFF
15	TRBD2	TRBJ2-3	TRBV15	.	TGTGCCACCAGTCGCGGGGGGGTGAGCACAGATACGCAGTATTTT	CATSRGGVSTDTQYF
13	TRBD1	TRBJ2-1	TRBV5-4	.	TGTGCCAGCAGCTTGGCCAGGGGGAATGAGCAGTTCTTC	CASSLARGNEQFF
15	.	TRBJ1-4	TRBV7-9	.	TGTGCCAGCAGCTTAGCGGAGGGCTTAAGGGAAAAACTGTTTTTT	CASSLAEGLREKLFF
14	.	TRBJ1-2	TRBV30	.	TGTGCCTGGAAGCCACAGCCCCTACGTTATGGCTACACCTTC	CAWKPQPLRYGYTF
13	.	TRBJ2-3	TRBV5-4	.	TGTGCCAGCAGCGCCCTACCCGGAGATACGCAGTATTTT	CASSALPGDTQYF
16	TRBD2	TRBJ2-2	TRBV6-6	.	TGTGCCAGCAAGATGGGGCAGCGGGGGGGCGGCGGGGAGCTGTTTTTT	CASKMGQRGGGGELFF
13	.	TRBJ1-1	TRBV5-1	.	TGCGCCAGCAGGGGGAGACGGGGCACTGAAGCTTTCTTT	CASRGRRGTEAFF
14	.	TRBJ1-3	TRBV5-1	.	TGCGCCAGCAGCCTGGACTCCTCTGGAAACACCATATATTTT	CASSLDSSGNTIYF
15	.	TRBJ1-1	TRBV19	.	TGTGCCAGTAGTCCCCGGACAACACAGAACACTGAAGCTTTCTTT	CASSPRTTQNTEAFF
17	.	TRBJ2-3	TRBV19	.	TGTGCCAGTAGTGGTGGGGGCGGAGGACTTAGCACAGATACGCAGTATTTT	CASSGGGGGLSTDTQYF
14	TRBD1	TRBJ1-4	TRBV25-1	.	TGTGCCAGCAGTGAAACAGGGGAGGCTGAAAAACTGTTTTTT	CASSETGEAEKLFF
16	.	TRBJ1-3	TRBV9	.	TGTGCCAGCAGCGTAGGACAGCCGAGCTCTGGAAACACCATATATTTT	CASSVGQPSSGNTIYF
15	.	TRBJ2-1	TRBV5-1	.	TGCGCCAGCAGCCTTGGGGGCCCGACCTACAATGAGCAGTTCTTC	CASSLGGPTYNEQFF
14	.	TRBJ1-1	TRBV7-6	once	TGTGCCAGCAGCTTAGACGCTATGAACACTGAAGCTTTCTTT	CASSLDAMNTEAFF
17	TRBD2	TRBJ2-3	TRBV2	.	TGTGCCAGCAGTGTACTGTTGCGGGGGGGTGGGCATGATACGCAGTATTTT	CASSVLLRGGGHDTQYF
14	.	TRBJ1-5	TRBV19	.	TGTGCCAGTAGTCTTCAGGGAGGGAATCAGCCCCAGCATTTT	CASSLQGGNQPQHF
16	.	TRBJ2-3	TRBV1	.	TGCACCAGCAGCCCCCACCATTGCCGGGACTATGATACGCAGTATTTT	CTSSPHHCRDYDTQYF
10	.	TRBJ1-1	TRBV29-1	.	TGCAGCGCCCTTAACACTGAAGCTTTCTTT	CSALNTEAFF
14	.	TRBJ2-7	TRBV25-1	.	TGTGCCAGCAGTACAGGTGGGGTAGGATACGAGCAGTACTTC	CASSTGGVGYEQYF
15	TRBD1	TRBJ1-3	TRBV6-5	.	TGTGCCAGCAGTTACGCCAGGGGGCCTGGAAACACCATATATTTT	CASSYARGPGNTIYF
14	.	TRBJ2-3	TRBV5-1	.	TGCGCCAGCAGCTTTTCCAGGGTGATAGATACGCAGTATTTT	CASSFSRVIDTQYF
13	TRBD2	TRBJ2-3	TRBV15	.	TGTGCCACAAGATCCGGGAGGACAGATACGCAGTATTTT	CATRSGRTDTQYF
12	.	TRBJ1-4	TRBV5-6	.	TGTGCCAGCAGGAGGGCTAATGAAAAACTGTTTTTT	CASRRANEKLFF
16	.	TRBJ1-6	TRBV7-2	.	TGTGCCAGCAGCGAGGGCAGCAGCCCCTATAATTCACCCCTCCACTTT	CASSEGSSPYNSPLHF
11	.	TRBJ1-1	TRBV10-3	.	TGTGCCATCAGGGACCAGGGGAATGCTTTCTTT	CAIRDQGNAFF
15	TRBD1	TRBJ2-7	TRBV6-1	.	TGTGCCAGCAGTGACAGGGGGCTCCTGTTCTACGAGCAGTACTTC	CASSDRGLLFYEQYF
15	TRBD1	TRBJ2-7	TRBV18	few	TGTGCCAGCTCACCATCGAGTTTGGACAGGGGCGAGCAGTACTTC	CASSPSSLDRGEQYF
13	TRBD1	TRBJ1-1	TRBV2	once	TGTGCCAGCCGCCTTGGAACAGGGGCTGAAGCTTTCTTT	CASRLGTGAEAFF
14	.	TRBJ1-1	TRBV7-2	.	TGTGCCAGCAGCCGCGATTCTTGGGGGGGGCTAGCTTTCTTT	CASSRDSWGGLAFF
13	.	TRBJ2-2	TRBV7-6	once	TGTGCCAGCAGCGGACATTCCACCGGGGAGCTGTTTTTT	CASSGHSTGELFF
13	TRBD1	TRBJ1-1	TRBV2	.	TGTGCCAGCATGGACAGGGCGAACACTGAAGCTTTCTTT	CASMDRANTEAFF
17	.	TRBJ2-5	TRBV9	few	TGTGCCAGCAGCGTAGGGTCTAGTACTGTGTACCAAGAGACCCAGTACTTC	CASSVGSSTVYQETQYF
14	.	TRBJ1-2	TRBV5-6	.	TGTGCCAGCAGCGAAACACAGGGAGTCCGAGGCTACACCTTC	CASSETQGVRGYTF
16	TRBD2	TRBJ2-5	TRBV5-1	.	TGCGCCAGCAGCCAGACTAGCGGGGGCCTAGGAGAGACCCAGTACTTC	CASSQTSGGLGETQYF
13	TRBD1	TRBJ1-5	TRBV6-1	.	TGTGCCAGCAGTCTTACAGGGGGACAGCCCCAGCATTTT	CASSLTGGQPQHF
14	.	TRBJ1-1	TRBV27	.	TGTGCCAGCAGTTTAGTAAGGGGGAACACTGAAGCTTTCTTT	CASSLVRGNTEAFF
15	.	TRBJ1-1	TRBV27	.	TGTGCCAGCAGTTTGGGGGGGACATTGAACACTGAAGCTTTCTTT	CASSLGGTLNTEAFF
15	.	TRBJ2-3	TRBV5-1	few	TGCGCCAGCAGCTTGGAAGGGAGTAGCACAGATACGCAGTATTTT	CASSLEGSSTDTQYF
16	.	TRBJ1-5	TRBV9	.	TGTGCCAGCAGCGCAGGGGTCGGGTTTAGCAATCAGCCCCAGCATTTT	CASSAGVGFSNQPQHF
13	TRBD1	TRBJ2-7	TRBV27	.	TGTGCCAGCAGTTCAAACAGGGGTGACGAGCAGTACTTC	CASSSNRGDEQYF
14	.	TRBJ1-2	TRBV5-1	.	TGCGCCAGCAGCTTGGTTGGGGAGGGCTATGGCTACACCTTC	CASSLVGEGYGYTF
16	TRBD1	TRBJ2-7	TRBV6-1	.	TGTGCCAGCAGTGCAGGTCGGACAGGGGGCTTCCACGAGCAGTACTTC	CASSAGRTGGFHEQYF
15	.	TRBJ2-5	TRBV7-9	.	TGTGCCAGCAGCTCCTGGCGGGTTGGGGAAGAGACCCAGTACTTC	CASSSWRVGEETQYF